The 10 T cell receptor beta chains in this list originate from one sample, sequenced in a study of T cell changes during pregnancy in multiple sclerosis. TCRdb's copy holds only in-frame clones and misses some; the assay was immunoSEQ multiplex PCR. In the table there are about 57,000 clones, approximately 90% of which are singletons. The material was peripheral blood, obtained after pregnancy. These receptors originate from a female donor in good health, enrolled as a control in a pregnancy study.

This rearrangement joins TRBV29-1 to TRBJ1-3, with TRBD1 matching over 7 bases. The CDR3 is 14 residues long. CDR1 and CDR2 from the germline V gene are SQVTM and ANQGSEA. The junction had 5 bases not matched to a gene; V was cut back by 6 bases and J by 0 bases. Here the CDR3 reads CSVDREGSGNTIYF. Here the CDR3 DNA reads TGCAGCGTCGACAGGGAAGGCTCTGGAAACACCATATATTTT.

CDR3 residues: CASSFKAVFGDTGELFF. DNA of the CDR3: TGTGCCAGCAGCTTTAAAGCGGTCTTTGGTGACACCGGGGAGCTGTTTTTT. The rearrangement joins TRBV7-3 to TRBJ2-2; TRBD2 might be the D (5 bases). V was trimmed by 3 bases and J by 3 bases, leaving 17 bases between them. The CDR3 has 17 residues. Looked up from germline, CDR1 is SGHTA and CDR2 is FQGTGA. Based on the CDR3 plus reference TRBV7-3 and TRBJ2-2, the full variable domain is GAGVSQTPSNKVTEKGKYVELRCDPISGHTALYWYRQSLGQGPEFLIYFQGTGAADDSGLPNDRFFAVRPEGSVSTLKIQRTERGDSAVYLCASSFKAVFGDTGELFFGEGSRLTVL.

This chain joins TRBV5-1 and TRBJ2-1, with D possibly TRBD2 on 5 matching bases. The CDR3 is 12 residues long. The germline V gene has CDR1 SGHRS and CDR2 YFSETQ. V lost 1 base, J lost 9 bases, and 8 bases lay in between. The chain's CDR3 is CASSLSAAEQFF. DNA for the CDR3: TGCGCCAGCAGCTTGTCAGCGGCTGAGCAGTTCTTC.

The CDR3 nucleotides are TGTGCCACCAGCAGAGAGGACTACTACAATGAGCAGTTCTTC. It is translated as CATSREDYYNEQFF. This chain connects TRBV15 to TRBJ2-1; D is perhaps TRBD2 (6 bases). Deletions cut 0 bases from V and 3 bases from J, with 6 bases between. The germline V gene encodes CDR1 LNHNV and CDR2 YYDKDF (reference sequence). This CDR3 has 14 residues.

This clone was recorded only once. This chain connects TRBV4-1 to TRBJ1-2, with 8 nucleotides matching TRBD1. This CDR3 contains 17 residues. Germline loops: CDR1 MGHRA, CDR2 YSYEKL. V lost 1 base, J lost 0 bases, and 7 bases stayed unmatched. The CDR3, as DNA: TGCGCCAGCAGCCAAGGACAGGGGCGGATCGCTAACTATGGCTACACCTTC. Its protein product is CASSQGQGRIANYGYTF.

The chain employs TRBV7-2 and TRBJ1-6; no firm D call. The CDR3 spans 14 residues. From germline, CDR1 is SGHTA and CDR2 FQGNSA. V was trimmed by 1 base and J by 6 bases, leaving 7 bases between them. In DNA form, the CDR3 reads TGTGCCAGCAGCTTAGGCAGGCTTAATTCACCCCTCCACTTT. Its translation: CASSLGRLNSPLHF.

This clone was recorded once. The J gene is TRBJ1-5, the V gene TRBV7-4, with TRBD1 as a possible D gene (6 bases). This CDR3 has 15 amino acids. Trimming shortened V by 1 base and J by 0 bases, and 7 bases separated the two germline ends. CDR1 SGHVT and CDR2 SQSDAQ come from the germline V gene. The CDR3, as DNA: TGTGCCAGCAGCTTAGAAGGGGGTAGCAATCAGCCCCAGCATTTT. It yields the protein CASSLEGGSNQPQHF.

The chain combines TRBV5-6 with TRBJ2-2, with 10 bases matching TRBD1. The junction had 13 bases not matched to a gene; V was cut back by 4 bases and J by 7 bases. Germline assignment: CDR1 SGHDT and CDR2 YYEEEE. CDR3 size: 17 residues. The CDR3 nucleotides read TGTGCCAGCAGCGCGCAACCTGACAGGGGGCTTATCGGGGAGCTGTTTTTT. Its protein is CASSAQPDRGLIGELFF.

This clone showed up just once. This chain uses TRBV19 with TRBJ2-7, with D possibly matching TRBD2 (6 bases). V was trimmed by 6 bases and J by 4 bases, leaving 25 bases between them. The CDR3 runs to 17 residues. CDR1 and CDR2 (germline): LNHDA, SQIVND (reference sequence). This CDR3 is CASRQSAGGTLKYEQYF. Here the CDR3 DNA reads TGTGCCAGTAGACAGTCCGCTGGCGGGACCCTGAAATACGAGCAGTACTTC.

The rearrangement links TRBV4-3 to TRBJ1-5, with D unresolved. Germline V gives CDR1 LGHNA, CDR2 YSLEER. V lost 0 bases and J 3 bases, leaving 9 bases between the germline ends. The CDR3 has 15 residues. CDR3 sequence (DNA): TGCGCCAGCAGCCAAGATCAACGGTCCAATCAGCCCCAGCATTTT. This encodes CASSQDQRSNQPQHF.